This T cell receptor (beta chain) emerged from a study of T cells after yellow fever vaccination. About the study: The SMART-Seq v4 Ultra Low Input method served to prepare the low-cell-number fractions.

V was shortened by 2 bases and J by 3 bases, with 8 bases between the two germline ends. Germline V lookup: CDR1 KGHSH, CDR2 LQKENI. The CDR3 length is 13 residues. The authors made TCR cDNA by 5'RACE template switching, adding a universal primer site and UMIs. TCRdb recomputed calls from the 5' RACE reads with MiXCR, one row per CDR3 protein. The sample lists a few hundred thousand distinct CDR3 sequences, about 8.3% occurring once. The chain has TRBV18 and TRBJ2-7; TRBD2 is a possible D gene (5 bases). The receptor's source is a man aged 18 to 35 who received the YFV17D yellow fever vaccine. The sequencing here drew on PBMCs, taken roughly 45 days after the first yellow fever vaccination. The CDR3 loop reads CASSPETIYEQYV. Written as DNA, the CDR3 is TGTGCCAGCTCACCAGAGACTATCTACGAGCAGTACGTC.